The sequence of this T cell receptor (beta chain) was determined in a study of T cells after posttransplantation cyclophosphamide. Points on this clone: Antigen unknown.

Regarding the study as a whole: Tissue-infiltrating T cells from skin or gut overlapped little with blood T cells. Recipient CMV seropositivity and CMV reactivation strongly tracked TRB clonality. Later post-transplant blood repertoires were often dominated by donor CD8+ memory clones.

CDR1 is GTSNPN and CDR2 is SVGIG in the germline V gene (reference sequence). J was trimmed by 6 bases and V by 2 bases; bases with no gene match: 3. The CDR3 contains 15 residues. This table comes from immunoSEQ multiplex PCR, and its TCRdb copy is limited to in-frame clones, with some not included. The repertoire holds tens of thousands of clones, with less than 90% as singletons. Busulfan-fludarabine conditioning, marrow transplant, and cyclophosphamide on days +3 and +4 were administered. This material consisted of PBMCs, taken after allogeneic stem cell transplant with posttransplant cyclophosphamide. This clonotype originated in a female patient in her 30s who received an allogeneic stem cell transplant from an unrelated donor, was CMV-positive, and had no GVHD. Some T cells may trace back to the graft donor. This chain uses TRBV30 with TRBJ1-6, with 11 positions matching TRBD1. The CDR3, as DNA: TGTGCCTGGAGTCTTGGGACAGGGGGTAATTCACCCCTCCACTTT. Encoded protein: CAWSLGTGGNSPLHF.